This T cell receptor (beta chain) was found in a study of T cell repertoires in cytomegalovirus infection. Findings and caveats of the study: HLA-C-restricted CMV-specific TCR beta clonotypes were dominant in the ex vivo response.

Details on this clonotype: The antigen is not known.

TCRdb reprocessed the reads via MiXCR and lists one record per CDR3 protein. This sample has about 500,000 distinct CDR3 sequences, with around 35% found just once. The source of this sequence is a human donor in good health (CMV status not recorded). Some clones in this sample may be carry-over from other donors' samples. Sequences were derived from cultured PBMCs, sampled from culture after CMV antigen stimulation.

The CDR3 sequence: CASSFQDQNTEAFF. The CDR3 region has the DNA TGTGCCAGCAGTTTCCAGGACCAGAACACTGAAGCTTTCTTT. This rearrangement joins TRBV12-3 or TRBV12-4 to TRBJ1-1; D not certain. The length of the CDR3 is 14 residues. V gave up 3 bases and J gave up 1 base, with 9 bases separating them.